This T cell receptor (beta chain) derives from a study of radiotherapy plus CTLA-4 blockade in lung cancer. At the level of the study: Among enrolled patients, about 18% responded and roughly 30% achieved disease control.

Using immunoSEQ multiplex PCR, the repertoire was profiled, and TCRdb retains in-frame clones only, with some absent. The data contain tens of thousands of clones, around three quarters of them singletons. In germline, CDR1 is WNHNN, CDR2 SYGVQD (reference sequence). The CDR3 is 15 amino acids. V was shortened by 5 bases and J by 6 bases, with 18 bases between the two germline ends. This receptor was identified in a human donor with non-small cell lung cancer who had stable disease on radiotherapy plus ipilimumab. The chain is built from TRBV10-1 and TRBJ2-3; possibly TRBD1 for D (6 bases). Sequenced material: peripheral blood, taken from a patient treated with radiotherapy plus ipilimumab. The CDR3: CASSRGQVPGDTQYF. The CDR3 DNA reads TGCGCCAGCAGTCGGGGACAAGTCCCAGGTGATACGCAGTATTTT.